This T cell receptor beta chain emerged from a study of blood T cell repertoires in COVID-19. Generated by immunoSEQ multiplex PCR, the TCRdb table keeps only in-frame clones and is missing some. The sample has a few hundred thousand clones, roughly 85% seen once. The V and J ends lost 6 bases and 5 bases, in that order; junction bases with no gene match: 5. The germline V gene encodes CDR1 SGHDN and CDR2 FVKESK. This CDR3 spans 13 amino acids. Sequencing was performed on peripheral blood. V and J are TRBV14 and TRBJ1-1, with 8 bases matching TRBD1. The TCR originated in a human donor in a cohort sampled during active COVID-19. CDR3 sequence (DNA): TGTGCCAGCAGAACACAGGGGGGAACTGAAGCTTTCTTT. It codes for CASRTQGGTEAFF. Complete variable domain (other parts from reference TRBV14 and TRBJ1-1): EAGVTQFPSHSVIEKGQTVTLRCDPISGHDNLYWYRRVMGKEIKFLLHFVKESKQDESGMPNNRFLAERTGGTYSTLKVQPAELEDSGVYFCASRTQGGTEAFFGQGTRLTVV.